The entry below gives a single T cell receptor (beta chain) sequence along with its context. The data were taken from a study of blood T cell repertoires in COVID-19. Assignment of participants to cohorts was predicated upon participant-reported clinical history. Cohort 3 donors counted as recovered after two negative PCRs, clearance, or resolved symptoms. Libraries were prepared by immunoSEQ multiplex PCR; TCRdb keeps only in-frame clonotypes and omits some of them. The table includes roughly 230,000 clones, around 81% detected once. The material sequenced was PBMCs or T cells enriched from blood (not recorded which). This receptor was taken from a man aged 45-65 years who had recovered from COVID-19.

The CDR3 region is CASLQGSYEQYF. Here the CDR3 DNA reads TGTGCCAGCTTACAGGGCTCCTACGAGCAGTACTTC. V usage is TRBV11-2 and J usage is TRBJ2-7; possible D gene TRBD1, 6 bases. V was shortened by 8 bases and J by 0 bases, with 8 bases between the two germline ends. CDR1 SGHAT and CDR2 FQNNGV come from the germline V gene. This CDR3 has 12 amino acids.